Each of the 30 T cell receptor beta chains below was sequenced from the same sample in a study of early T cells in non-severe SARS-CoV-2 infection. TCRdb re-derived calls from the 5' RACE reads in MiXCR, one entry per CDR3 protein. Seen here are roughly 75,000 distinct CDR3 sequences, around 16% observed once, and the top ten hold approximately 2.9%. Sequencing was done on a sample of whole blood. The receptors stem from an adult who was a healthcare worker with PCR-confirmed SARS-CoV-2 infection or an uninfected control (not recorded which).

This clonotype appeared a few times. This chain uses TRBV7-9 with TRBJ2-1; D may be TRBD2 (6 bases). Germline-derived CDR1 and CDR2 are SEHNR and FQNEAQ (reference sequence). The CDR3 runs 16 residues. V lost 6 bases to trimming and J lost 7 bases, with 22 bases between them. The CDR3: CASRSATSIKANEQFF. CDR3 sequence (DNA): TGTGCCAGCAGGTCAGCTACTAGCATTAAAGCGAATGAGCAGTTCTTC. Variable domain in full (rest from reference TRBV7-9 and TRBJ2-1): DTGVSQNPRHKITKRGQNVTFRCDPISEHNRLYWYRQTLGQGPEFLTYFQNEAQLEKSRLLSDRFSAERPKGSFSTLEIQRTEQGDSAMYLCASRSATSIKANEQFFGPGTRLTVL.

This clonotype was seen more than once but under ten times. The rearrangement links TRBV7-3 to TRBJ2-1; D call uncertain. The CDR3 length is 15 residues. Germline loops: CDR1 SGHTA, CDR2 FQGTGA. With 5 bases removed from V and 6 bases from J, the gap between germline ends came to 17 bases. The CDR3 region has the DNA TGTGCCAGCAGCCCGGCCCCCGATGGCCGCAATGAGCAGTTCTTC. This encodes CASSPAPDGRNEQFF.

The rearrangement uses TRBV6-6 and TRBJ2-3; 10 nucleotides match TRBD2. The CDR3 extends over 14 amino acids. The ends lost 6 bases at V and 4 bases at J; junction bases unmatched: 4. CDR1 and CDR2 from the germline V gene are MNHNY and SVGAGI (reference sequence). The CDR3 region has the DNA TGTGCCAGCAGACTCAGCGGGGGGGCAGATACGCAGTATTTT. Translation gives CASRLSGGADTQYF.

This clonotype has more than one count but fewer than ten. V usage is TRBV18 and J usage is TRBJ1-4; 7 nucleotides match TRBD1. Germline CDR1 KGHSH, CDR2 LQKENI. The CDR3 is 15 residues long. V was clipped by 5 bases and J by 8 bases; unmatched bases: 11. CDR3 DNA: TGTGCCAGCTCAAGATACAGGGGAGTGGAAGAAAAACTGTTTTTT. Translation: CASSRYRGVEEKLFF.

This chain links TRBV4-2 with TRBJ1-1; no definite D call. The ends were cut back, 4 bases at V and 1 base at J, with 13 bases in the middle. The CDR3 runs to 15 residues. Germline-derived CDR1 and CDR2 are LGHNA and YNFKEQ. CDR3 loop: CASSREVYKNTEAFF. Here the CDR3 DNA reads TGTGCCAGCAGCCGAGAGGTATATAAGAACACTGAAGCTTTCTTT.

This clonotype has only a few counts. The V gene is TRBV10-3, the J gene TRBJ1-6, with 8 bases identical to TRBD1. Germline trimming cut 1 base from V and 5 bases from J; bases unmatched to any gene: 7. The CDR3 is 17 amino acids. Germline V gene lookup returns CDR1 ENHRY and CDR2 SYGVKD. The CDR3 region has the DNA TGTGCCATCAGTGAGTTAACCGGGACAGGCAATAATTCACCCCTCCACTTT. Amino acid sequence: CAISELTGTGNNSPLHF.

This clonotype has only a few counts. Germline is not matched at one junction end, which may reflect a read error. The V call is TRBV15, the J call TRBJ2-1; tentative D call: TRBD1 (6 bases). The CDR3 has 13 residues. Germline V lookup: CDR1 LNHNV, CDR2 YYDKDF (reference sequence). The CDR3 region is CAISTGSFNEQFF. For the CDR3, the DNA is TGTGCCATAAGTACAGGGTCCTTCAATGAGCAGTTCTTC.

This clonotype was detected a few times. The chain couples TRBV10-3 to TRBJ2-2; TRBD1 aligns across 7 bases. This CDR3 comprises 15 residues. CDR1 ENHRY and CDR2 SYGVKD come from the germline V gene. Trimming removed 5 bases from V and 1 base from J; junction bases left unmatched: 4. The CDR3 DNA follows: TGTGCCATCAGTACGGGACAGAGGAACACCGGGGAGCTGTTTTTT. Translated, it gives CAISTGQRNTGELFF.

V and J are TRBV11-2 and TRBJ1-1; possibly TRBD1 for D (5 bases). Trimming took 4 bases from V and 3 from J, leaving 15 bases between them. Germline V CDR1 and CDR2: SGHAT, FQNNGV. This CDR3 spans 15 amino acids. The CDR3 reads CASSSPGRAYTEAFF. The CDR3 nucleotides are TGTGCCAGCAGCTCCCCGGGCAGGGCCTACACTGAAGCTTTCTTT.

The chain couples TRBV20-1 to TRBJ1-2, with TRBD1 matching 8 bases. Germline assignment: CDR1 DFQATT and CDR2 SNEGSKA (reference sequence). Trimming cost V 0 bases and J 4 bases; bases outside gene matches: 7. This CDR3 has 15 residues. In DNA form, the CDR3 reads TGCAGTGCTAGAGAAGGACAGGGAGCCTTCTATGGCTACACCTTC. This translates into CSAREGQGAFYGYTF.

The V gene is TRBV4-2, the J gene TRBJ2-7; 8 nucleotides line up with TRBD2. Unmatched junction bases numbered 12, after V lost 0 bases and J lost 5 bases. The CDR3 is 17 residues long. The germline CDR1 and CDR2 sequences are LGHNA and YNFKEQ. CDR3 sequence (DNA): TGTGCCAGCAGCCAAGATTGGACGGGAGGGCCTCGAAACGAGCAGTACTTC. Its translation is CASSQDWTGGPRNEQYF.

The sample holds a few counts of this clonotype. The V and J genes are TRBV11-3 and TRBJ2-1, with D hard to call. The germline V and J ends were trimmed by 3 bases and 4 bases, with 4 bases remaining between them. This CDR3 has 12 residues. The V gene's germline CDR1 is SGHNT and CDR2 YENEEA. The CDR3 bases are TGTGCCAGCAGCTTTGGGTACAATGAGCAGTTCTTC. The encoded protein is CASSFGYNEQFF.

Only a few counts were recorded for this clonotype. The V and J genes are TRBV6-5 and TRBJ1-5; 8 bases align to TRBD1. CDR1 and CDR2 from the germline V gene are MNHEY and SVGAGI. The CDR3 runs to 15 residues. Unmatched junction bases numbered 6, after V lost 5 bases and J lost 3 bases. The CDR3 nucleotides are TGTGCCAGCAGTCCTACAGGGGGACCCAATCAGCCCCAGCATTTT. Translating gives CASSPTGGPNQPQHF.

The chain couples TRBV9 to TRBJ2-7; no firm D call. V lost 0 bases, J lost 6 bases, and 13 bases lay in between. The CDR3 runs to 14 residues. Germline loops: CDR1 SGDLS, CDR2 YYNGEE. CDR3 DNA: TGTGCCAGCAGCGTAGGACCTGACTCCATCGAGCAGTACTTC. This encodes CASSVGPDSIEQYF.

This chain uses TRBV6-5 with TRBJ1-1, with D perhaps matching TRBD1 (5 bases). The germline CDR1 and CDR2 sequences are MNHEY and SVGAGI. The CDR3 consists of 12 residues. Deletions cut 2 bases from V and 8 bases from J, with 9 bases between. The CDR3 DNA reads as TGTGCCAGCAGTTACCCTGGGGGAGAAGCTTTCTTT. Translating gives CASSYPGGEAFF.

V usage is TRBV5-1 and J usage is TRBJ1-1; possibly TRBD1 for D (5 bases). The CDR3 sequence is 17 residues long. CDR1 SGHRS and CDR2 YFSETQ come from the germline V gene. Trimming shortened V by 3 bases and J by 1 base, and 19 bases separated the two germline ends. CDR3 nucleotide sequence: TGCGCCAGCAGCTCCACCTTCCGCTCGGGGGAGAACACTGAAGCTTTCTTT. Residues: CASSSTFRSGENTEAFF.

The sample holds a few counts of this clonotype. CDR3 protein: CASSNPLRVHEQYF. The CDR3 bases are TGTGCCAGTAGTAACCCGTTAAGGGTCCACGAGCAGTACTTC. V usage is TRBV19 and J usage is TRBJ2-7, with D hard to call. The germline V and J ends were trimmed by 4 bases and 5 bases, with 15 bases remaining between them. Germline lookup yields CDR1 LNHDA and CDR2 SQIVND (reference sequence). CDR3 length: 14 residues.

The chain combines TRBV18 with TRBJ1-1, with TRBD1 identical over 7 bases. Germline trimming cut 3 bases from V and 0 bases from J; bases unmatched to any gene: 4. The CDR3 runs 15 residues. The germline V gene encodes CDR1 KGHSH and CDR2 LQKENI. CDR3 DNA sequence: TGTGCCAGCTCACCGACAGGGAGTGTGAACACTGAAGCTTTCTTT. This translates into CASSPTGSVNTEAFF.

This clonotype was seen a few times. This chain links TRBV27 with TRBJ2-2; no reliable D call. CDR3 length: 13 residues. Germline V gene lookup returns CDR1 MNHEY and CDR2 SMNVEV (reference sequence). Trimming cost V 8 bases and J 5 bases, with 12 bases left between them. The DNA for the CDR3 is TGTGCCAGCGGTGTCCTCAAGACCGGGGAGCTGTTTTTT. Its protein is CASGVLKTGELFF.

The gene calls are TRBV5-5 and TRBJ2-7; D is perhaps TRBD2 (6 bases). Germline V CDR1 and CDR2: SGHKS, YYEKEE (reference sequence). Trimming cost V 4 bases and J 4 bases, with 9 bases left between them. This CDR3 has 12 amino acids. As DNA, the CDR3 is TGTGCCAGCAGCCCGGGACTTTACGAGCAGTACTTC. Encoded protein: CASSPGLYEQYF.

The chain uses TRBV20-1 and TRBJ1-5; D unclear. This CDR3 comprises 14 residues. The germline V gene has CDR1 DFQATT and CDR2 SNEGSKA (reference sequence). The V end lost 0 bases, the J end lost 7 bases, and 13 bases lay between the germline ends. The CDR3 region has the DNA TGCAGTGCTAGAGATTTGGGGTTCGGGCAGCCCCAGCATTTT. Translating gives CSARDLGFGQPQHF.

This clonotype was seen a few times. This chain uses TRBV5-1 with TRBJ1-2; D ambiguous. V dropped 2 bases and J dropped 5 bases, with 10 bases sitting between them. The length of the CDR3 is 13 residues. The germline V gene has CDR1 SGHRS and CDR2 YFSETQ. CDR3 in amino acids: CASSFPGNYGYTF. CDR3 DNA: TGCGCCAGCAGCTTTCCGGGTAATTATGGCTACACCTTC.

This clonotype was counted only a few times. The chain joins TRBV30 to TRBJ2-1; 8 bases are a match to TRBD1. Germline-derived CDR1 and CDR2 are GTSNPN and SVGIG (reference sequence). This CDR3 is 15 amino acids long. The ends lost 1 base at V and 8 bases at J; junction bases unmatched: 10. CDR3 loop: CAWSGTGGKRDEQFF. In DNA, the CDR3 is TGTGCCTGGAGTGGAACAGGGGGGAAAAGGGATGAGCAGTTCTTC.

The V gene is TRBV29-1, the J gene TRBJ1-1; D unclear. V lost 4 bases, J lost 5 bases, and 14 bases lay in between. Germline loops: CDR1 SQVTM, CDR2 ANQGSEA. The CDR3 spans 13 residues. DNA for the CDR3: TGCAGCGTTGGCGGCGGGTTTGCGACTGAAGCTTTCTTT. Translating it yields CSVGGGFATEAFF. Combining the CDR3 with reference TRBV29-1 and TRBJ1-1 gives the whole variable domain SAVISQKPSRDICQRGTSLTIQCQVDSQVTMMFWYRQQPGQSLTLIATANQGSEATYESGFVIDKFPISRPNLTFSTLTVSNMSPEDSSIYLCSVGGGFATEAFFGQGTRLTVV.

This clonotype was seen many times. V is TRBV2 and J is TRBJ2-1; D perhaps matches TRBD2 (8 bases). Trimming pared 7 bases from V and 2 bases from J, leaving 18 bases between. This CDR3 region has 16 residues. Germline V CDR1 and CDR2: SNHLY, FYNNEI. CDR3 loop: CASTRGGGGAYNEQFF. The CDR3, as DNA: TGTGCCAGCACCCGGGGGGGAGGGGGCGCCTACAATGAGCAGTTCTTC.

This clonotype was observed many times. The V call is TRBV20-1, the J call TRBJ2-3, with D hard to call. CDR1 and CDR2 (germline): DFQATT, SNEGSKA (reference sequence). This CDR3 contains 11 residues. V was cut by 0 bases and J by 5 bases, with 3 bases left in between. DNA of the CDR3: TGCAGTGCTAGAGATCTAGATACGCAGTATTTT. Translated, it gives CSARDLDTQYF.

This clonotype was detected only a few times. This chain uses TRBV4-1 with TRBJ1-1, with D maybe TRBD1 (5 bases). V was clipped by 1 base and J by 4 bases, with 19 bases between them. The CDR3 covers 17 residues. From germline, CDR1 is MGHRA and CDR2 YSYEKL. CDR3 amino acids: CASSQVRQLKLGTEAFF. The CDR3 nucleotides are TGCGCCAGCAGCCAAGTCCGACAGTTGAAGCTAGGCACTGAAGCTTTCTTT.

This clonotype was seen repeatedly, ten times or more. The chain joins TRBV20-1 to TRBJ2-5; possibly TRBD2 for D (6 bases). V was cut by 6 bases and J by 2 bases, with 13 bases left in between. There are 13 residues in the CDR3. The germline gives CDR1 DFQATT, CDR2 SNEGSKA (reference sequence). DNA of the CDR3: TGCAGTGCCCTAGGACGGGAGCAAGAGACCCAGTACTTC. This gives the protein CSALGREQETQYF.

Comments on this clonotype: This CDR3 is missing its conserved last phenylalanine or tryptophan, likely due to a read error. The rearrangement joins TRBV29-1 to TRBJ2-2, with D tentatively TRBD1 or TRBD2 (5 bases each). Trimming removed 0 bases from V and 7 bases from J, with 12 bases in between. Germline V gene sequence: CDR1 SQVTM, CDR2 ANQGSEA. The CDR3 is 14 residues long. The CDR3 DNA sequence: TGCAGCGTTGAAGATTCCCGGGGCGGCGGGGAGCTGTTTTAT. Translated: CSVEDSRGGGELFY.

Ten or more counts support this clonotype. V usage is TRBV20-1 and J usage is TRBJ1-2; D gene unclear. CDR3 length: 14 residues. Germline values: CDR1 DFQATT, CDR2 SNEGSKA (reference sequence). Trimming shortened V by 3 bases and J by 3 bases, and 14 bases separated the two germline ends. The CDR3 is CSASSGIKDYGYTF. The CDR3 bases are TGCAGTGCTAGTTCGGGGATAAAGGACTATGGCTACACCTTC.